The 28 T cell receptor beta chains below were found in one sample sequenced in a study of blood T cell repertoires in COVID-19. The protocol was immunoSEQ multiplex PCR, while the TCRdb copy is restricted to in-frame clones and leaves out a portion. Of over 85,000 clones detected, about 90% appear once; the ten largest clones hold around 2%. The sample was peripheral blood. All receptors come from a man aged 50 or older with active COVID-19.

The V call is TRBV6-4, the J call TRBJ2-2; 7 nucleotides line up with TRBD2. Germline CDR1 and CDR2: MRHNA and SNTAGT. The CDR3 length is 12 residues. The junction had 3 bases not matched to a gene; V was cut back by 10 bases and J by 4 bases. The CDR3 DNA sequence: TGTGCCACTTCGGGGGGCACCGGGGAGCTGTTTTTT. Translation gives CATSGGTGELFF.

This chain joins TRBV6-2 or TRBV6-3 and TRBJ1-1; perhaps TRBD1 as D (5 bases). The germline V and J ends were trimmed by 2 bases and 1 base, with 14 bases remaining between them. Germline V gene data show CDR1 as MNHEY and CDR2 as SVGEGT. The CDR3 consists of 16 residues. CDR3 sequence: CASSYQGRERNTEAFF. The CDR3 region has the DNA TGTGCCAGCAGTTACCAGGGAAGAGAGAGGAACACTGAAGCTTTCTTT.

The CDR3 DNA sequence: TGCGCCAGCAGCTTGGGAGCTCGGGGGAACACTGAAGCTTTCTTT. Its protein product is CASSLGARGNTEAFF. This chain links TRBV5-1 with TRBJ1-1, with D unclear. CDR1 is SGHRS and CDR2 is YFSETQ in the germline V gene. Trimming cost V 0 bases and J 1 base, with 10 bases left between them. The CDR3 spans 15 residues.

The V gene is TRBV5-6, the J gene TRBJ1-1; D is undetermined. The V gene lost 2 bases and the J gene lost 1 base, with 12 bases spanning the gap. This CDR3 has 15 amino acids. Germline V CDR1 and CDR2: SGHDT, YYEEEE. The CDR3 region has the DNA TGTGCCAGCAGCTTCCTCGGGTCAACGAACACTGAAGCTTTCTTT. It translates to CASSFLGSTNTEAFF.

The chain couples TRBV5-1 to TRBJ2-2; 9 bases are shared with TRBD1. Germline V lookup: CDR1 SGHRS, CDR2 YFSETQ. V was pared by 5 bases and J by 6 bases, with 5 bases of the junction left unmatched. There are 14 residues in the CDR3. CDR3 sequence (DNA): TGCGCCAGCAGATCCAGACAGGGGGCCGGGGAGCTGTTTTTT. Amino acids: CASRSRQGAGELFF.

The chain recombines TRBV6-5 with TRBJ1-3; 11 nucleotides line up with TRBD1. The trim removed 6 bases at V and 5 bases at J, leaving 3 bases unmatched. Germline CDR1 MNHEY, CDR2 SVGAGI. CDR3 length equals 14 residues. The CDR3 DNA is TGTGCCAGCAGAATGGACAGGGGGCGAAACACCATATATTTT. This codes for CASRMDRGRNTIYF.

J is TRBJ1-6 and V is TRBV14; D is ambiguous. This CDR3 is 13 amino acids long. CDR1 is SGHDN, CDR2 FVKESK, per germline. V was pared by 2 bases and J by 9 bases, with 8 bases between. CDR3 in DNA: TGTGCCAGCAGCCAAACGTCAGTTTCACCCCTCCACTTT. Translating it yields CASSQTSVSPLHF.

The V call is TRBV7-2, the J call TRBJ2-1; D is possibly TRBD1 (6 bases). CDR1 and CDR2 (germline): SGHTA, FQGNSA. The CDR3 runs 14 residues. The germline V and J ends were trimmed by 5 bases and 4 bases, with 12 bases remaining between them. The CDR3 DNA reads as TGTGCCAGCAGCCCCCAGACAGGATACAATGAGCAGTTCTTC. The encoded protein is CASSPQTGYNEQFF.

CDR3 DNA sequence: TGCAGTGCTAGTGACTCCGGGGAGCTGTTTTTT. It is translated as CSASDSGELFF. The chain joins TRBV20-1 to TRBJ2-2; no reliable D call. V dropped 3 bases and J dropped 6 bases, with 5 bases sitting between them. The CDR3 has 11 residues. Germline V gene sequence: CDR1 DFQATT, CDR2 SNEGSKA (reference sequence).

The rearrangement links TRBV6-5 to TRBJ1-1; D may be TRBD1 (5 bases). CDR3 length equals 13 residues. Per the germline V gene, CDR1 is MNHEY and CDR2 is SVGAGI. V was trimmed by 8 bases and J by 6 bases, leaving 16 bases between them. The CDR3 DNA sequence: TGTGCCAGCCGGACACCTTTAAGCCCTGAAGCTTTCTTT. This gives the protein CASRTPLSPEAFF.

The genes are TRBV30 and TRBJ1-2; unclear D gene. The CDR3 runs 13 residues. CDR1 and CDR2 (germline): GTSNPN, SVGIG (reference sequence). The germline V and J ends were trimmed by 0 bases and 4 bases, with 9 bases remaining between them. The CDR3 region is CAWSVSDFYGYTF. The CDR3 nucleotides are TGTGCCTGGAGTGTATCAGATTTCTATGGCTACACCTTC.

The chain has TRBV2 and TRBJ2-2; the match to TRBD2 covers 14 bases. Germline trimming cut 6 bases from V and 4 bases from J; bases unmatched to any gene: 10. Looked up from germline, CDR1 is SNHLY and CDR2 is FYNNEI. The CDR3 runs to 18 residues. The CDR3 DNA sequence: TGTGCCAGCAGAACCCGACTAGCGGGGGGGCCAGGCACCGGGGAGCTGTTTTTT. It yields the protein CASRTRLAGGPGTGELFF.

The rearrangement links TRBV6-1 to TRBJ2-1, with D perhaps TRBD2 (5 bases). Per the germline V gene, CDR1 is MNHNS and CDR2 is SASEGT. V dropped 2 bases and J dropped 1 base, with 12 bases sitting between them. There are 16 residues in the CDR3. DNA for the CDR3: TGTGCCAGCAGTGAACTGACATCGGGGTCCTACAATGAGCAGTTCTTC. It is translated as CASSELTSGSYNEQFF.

This rearrangement joins TRBV6-6 to TRBJ2-3; no reliable D call. V was cut by 7 bases and J by 5 bases, with 16 bases left in between. CDR1 and CDR2 (germline): MNHNY, SVGAGI (reference sequence). CDR3 length: 14 residues. This CDR3 is CASIRTGQEDTQYF. CDR3 bases: TGTGCCAGCATCCGCACTGGGCAGGAAGATACGCAGTATTTT.

The sample holds a few counts of this clone. The V gene is TRBV30, the J gene TRBJ1-4; D is unresolved. V lost 5 bases, J lost 7 bases, and 11 bases lay in between. From germline, CDR1 is GTSNPN and CDR2 SVGIG (reference sequence). There are 12 residues in the CDR3. The CDR3 nucleotides read TGTGCCTGGGGAATTAGTAGTGAAAAACTGTTTTTT. Its translation: CAWGISSEKLFF.

The chain has TRBV5-1 and TRBJ2-5, with D tentatively TRBD2 (7 bases). The CDR3 has 15 residues. Between the trimmed V and J ends, which lost 4 bases and 3 bases, there was a span of 16 bases. CDR1 is SGHRS and CDR2 is YFSETQ in the germline V gene. This chain's CDR3 is CASSRPVGGEETQYF. The DNA for the CDR3 is TGCGCCAGCAGCCGCCCGGTAGGGGGGGAAGAGACCCAGTACTTC. The variable domain in full, completed from reference TRBV5-1 and TRBJ2-5, reads KAGVTQTPRYLIKTRGQQVTLSCSPISGHRSVSWYQQTPGQGLQFLFEYFSETQRNKGNFPGRFSGRQFSNSRSEMNVSTLELGDSALYLCASSRPVGGEETQYFGPGTRLLVL.

The CDR3 bases are TGTGCCAGCAGCCTAACAGGGGGCGCGAAAGGTGGCGGGGAGCTGTTTTTT. Translation gives CASSLTGGAKGGGELFF. This chain connects TRBV4-2 to TRBJ2-2; 9 bases are shared with TRBD1. This CDR3 spans 17 amino acids. V was clipped by 4 bases and J by 7 bases; unmatched bases: 13. CDR1 LGHNA and CDR2 YNFKEQ come from the germline V gene.

The rearrangement uses TRBV19 and TRBJ1-1; 7 positions agree with TRBD1. Germline V gene sequence: CDR1 LNHDA, CDR2 SQIVND (reference sequence). J gave up 8 bases and V 5 bases, and 5 bases lay outside the gene matches. The CDR3 has 12 amino acids. In DNA, the CDR3 is TGTGCCAGTAGTGTCTACAGGGGAGAAGCTTTCTTT. Amino acids: CASSVYRGEAFF.

The chain is built from TRBV9 and TRBJ2-7; TRBD2 is a possible D gene (5 bases). CDR3 length: 14 residues. CDR1 SGDLS and CDR2 YYNGEE come from the germline V gene. V was trimmed by 4 bases and J by 2 bases, leaving 13 bases between them. The CDR3 bases are TGTGCCAGCAGCCCTCCGGGGTACACCTACGAGCAGTACTTC. It yields the protein CASSPPGYTYEQYF.

The CDR3 nucleotides are TGTGCCAGCAGCTACCGACAGGGGTATTTCGATGAGCAGTTCTTC. This gives the protein CASSYRQGYFDEQFF. The J gene is TRBJ2-1, the V gene TRBV3-1 (or the pseudogene TRBV3-2); 8 nucleotides line up with TRBD1. CDR3 length equals 15 residues. Looked up from germline, CDR1 is LGHDT and CDR2 is YNNKEL (reference sequence). Trimming cost V 5 bases and J 8 bases; bases outside gene matches: 11.

The V call is TRBV5-3, the J call TRBJ2-1; perhaps TRBD2 as D (6 bases). TRBV5-3 is known as an ORF, though its function is uncertain. With 2 bases removed from V and 3 bases from J, the gap between germline ends came to 18 bases. CDR3 length: 17 residues. CDR3 coding DNA: TGTGCCAGAAGCTTCAACCCGGGACTCCTGGTCTACAATGAGCAGTTCTTC. This sequence encodes CARSFNPGLLVYNEQFF.

The chain couples TRBV2 to TRBJ1-4; D not resolved. This CDR3 spans 12 amino acids. Per germline, CDR1 SNHLY and CDR2 FYNNEI. The ends were cut back, 6 bases at V and 3 bases at J, with 5 bases in the middle. The CDR3 nucleotides are TGTGCCAGCAGATATTCTAATGAAAAACTGTTTTTT. Its translation is CASRYSNEKLFF.

The table lists this clone with a few counts. CDR3 nucleotide sequence: TGTGCCTGGAGGAGGGAGAGCCTCTACGAGCAGTACTTC. This gives the protein CAWRRESLYEQYF. The chain couples TRBV30 to TRBJ2-7, with D possibly matching TRBD2 (5 bases). CDR1 GTSNPN and CDR2 SVGIG come from the germline V gene (reference sequence). Trimming stripped 3 bases from V and 3 bases from J, with 12 bases between. This CDR3 region has 13 residues.

The chain combines TRBV7-9 with TRBJ2-2; no clear D. V dropped 5 bases and J dropped 7 bases, with 11 bases sitting between them. This CDR3 is built from 13 residues. Germline V CDR1 and CDR2: SEHNR, FQNEAQ (reference sequence). CDR3: CASSPDTNGELFF. CDR3 DNA sequence: TGTGCCAGCAGCCCCGACACCAACGGGGAGCTGTTTTTT.

This rearrangement joins TRBV7-9 to TRBJ1-4; D is possibly TRBD1 (5 bases). The CDR3 totals 16 residues. V lost 9 bases to trimming and J lost 5 bases, with 22 bases between them. Germline lookup yields CDR1 SEHNR and CDR2 FQNEAQ (reference sequence). The CDR3 region is CASSPNRRRGNEKLFF. CDR3 nucleotide sequence: TGTGCCAGTTCTCCCAACCGGCGACGGGGGAATGAAAAACTGTTTTTT.

This clone was seen a single time. The V and J genes are TRBV7-3 and TRBJ2-2; 10 bases fit TRBD1. The CDR3 totals 16 residues. CDR1 is SGHTA and CDR2 is FQGTGA in the germline V gene. J gave up 6 bases and V 7 bases, and 11 bases lay outside the gene matches. The CDR3 DNA sequence: TGTGCCAGCACCGACACCGGGACAGGGGTTCCCGGGGAGCTGTTTTTT. Encoded protein: CASTDTGTGVPGELFF.

CDR3 sequence: CASWPSGTMSSYEQYF. The CDR3 region has the DNA TGCGCCAGCTGGCCCTCCGGGACTATGAGCTCCTACGAGCAGTACTTC. The chain has TRBV10-1 and TRBJ2-7; the match to TRBD2 covers 7 bases. CDR1 and CDR2 (germline): WNHNN, SYGVQD (reference sequence). Trimming cost V 8 bases and J 0 bases; bases outside gene matches: 13. The CDR3 is made up of 16 amino acids.

The rearrangement joins TRBV3-1 (or the pseudogene TRBV3-2) to TRBJ2-1; TRBD2 aligns across 10 bases. Germline CDR1 LGHDT, CDR2 YNNKEL (reference sequence). This CDR3 comprises 16 residues. Germline trimming cut 0 bases from V and 4 bases from J; bases unmatched to any gene: 3. CDR3: CASSQDSGGAYNEQFF. The CDR3 coding sequence is TGTGCCAGCAGCCAAGACAGCGGGGGGGCGTACAATGAGCAGTTCTTC.